This T cell receptor beta chain was captured by sequencing in a study of blood T cells in healthy people across ages (dated by TCRdb to the mid-2010s). In terms of the full investigation: In model experiments, template switching captured about one uniquely barcoded TCR beta cDNA molecule for every two T cells. Using deep sequencing normalized with unique cDNA molecular identifiers, the study measured how TCR beta repertoire diversity changes with age. Four age groups were formed from the donors: young (average approximately 15 years), middle-aged (just under 40), aged (roughly 58) and long-lived (about 80). The study analyzed two additional independent replicas of 1 million unique cDNA reads from the same blood draw for two donors, one aged 18 to 30 and one aged 80 or older.

This clonotype has just one count. The antigen this receptor binds is unknown. No much larger clonotype is one base removed from it; base qualities were not supplied. Receptor libraries were prepared by 5' RACE. Sequencer: Illumina HiSeq 2500. A second about 6 to 11 cycle PCR used a sample-barcoded 5' primer and a J-beta primer mix. Each TCR beta cDNA molecule received a unique molecular identifier from a template-switch 5' adaptor carrying 12 random nucleotides. Each sample yielded at least 2.5 million CDR3-containing paired-end reads. All of the RNA was converted into first-strand cDNA using the Mint cDNA synthesis kit, with a TRBC-specific oligonucleotide serving as the primer. Following uracil-DNA glycosylase treatment, all cDNA underwent a first 18-cycle PCR with the universal primers M1SS and BC2_uni_R. On the study's bioinformatics: For normalization, 1 million high-quality reads were randomly selected from each sample, with every read carrying a distinct molecular identifier. Reads with shared molecular identifiers were discarded instead of being binned into consensus sequences. MiTCR, set to a Q25 quality threshold and the strictest error-elimination algorithm, was used for CDR3 identification, clonotype clustering and error correction. Lower-bound total TCR beta diversity was estimated with a nonparametric unseen species model using Euler transformation. In-frame beta chains were kept once TCRdb had trimmed the public reads at Q25 with fastp and called clones with MiXCR. When rows share a CDR3 protein, they turn into one entry using the most common DNA and genes. The V and J calls were not made by the authors but by TCRdb's processing. The table for this sample lists approximately 780,000 distinct CDR3 sequences; around 24% of them were counted only once. 3% of the sample is taken by the ten largest.

Study-wide findings and limitations: Observed TCR beta diversity per million T cells fell roughly linearly with age, and a significant reduction was already apparent by age roughly 40. Estimates of total diversity from one million sequenced T cells were regarded as lower bounds and underestimates. The percentage of naive T cells measured by flow cytometry correlated strongly with observed TCR beta diversity. Because profiling used bulk unsorted PBMCs, naive and antigen-experienced compartments could not be compared conclusively. Compared with the aged group, more naive CD4+ T cells, fewer expanded clones and increased TCR diversity were shown by the long-lived group, suggesting age selection. Donor CMV infection status was unknown, potentially confounding age-related changes in expanded clonotypes.

V is cut by 5 bases and J by 1 base, and the space between the germline ends is 12 bases. The CDR3 measures 15 amino acids from cysteine to phenylalanine. Just the 45-base CDR3 DNA is kept, in frame starting at base 1. Looking up the germline V gene yields CDR1 SGHAT and CDR2 FQNNGV. Donors were 39 systemically healthy Caucasian individuals from Russia aged 6 to 90 years. Ten milliliters of peripheral blood were drawn from each donor into EDTA-treated Vacutainer tubes. Ficoll-Paque density-gradient centrifugation was used to isolate PBMCs, with at least 6.5 million per sample. Total RNA, at least 6 micrograms per sample, was extracted from PBMCs with Trizol reagent. For every donor, an aliquot of PBMCs went through flow cytometry to measure the percentages of naive CD45RAhigh/CD27high T cells. The data also belong to a second study, concerning T cells of mothers and their children. As the second paper documents: Nine systemically healthy Caucasian individuals, comprising three mothers and their six children, were included as donors. cDNA synthesis consumed the entire amount of extracted RNA, loaded at about 1.5 ug RNA in each 15 ul reaction. In the second PCR, sample barcodes and 2-4 random nucleotides were introduced via the M1S primer. More than 8 million TCR beta CDR3 reads were obtained from each mother, and roughly 3.1 million reads were obtained from each child. Thymic selection similarly shapes TCR recombination output in related and unrelated pairs, with minor effect from inherited differences. Normalized repertoire overlap in related mother-child pairs was always slightly higher than in unrelated mother-child pairs, but the difference was never significant. Persistent microchimeric T cell clones were not detected, at a sensitivity of about 99 clones per million clonotypes. In the study, deep NGS was used to compare the TCR beta repertoires of mothers and children, and features distinguishing related mother-child pairs from unrelated individuals were sought. On average, the children were roughly 10 +/- 4 years old, while the mothers were about 40 +/- 4 years old. After adapters were ligated using NEBNext reagents, the libraries underwent 100+100 nt paired-end sequencing on an Illumina HiSeq 2000. To prevent cross-contamination, the mother and child libraries were prepared a month apart and were sequenced in separate runs. For each donor, between about 450,000 and 2,300,000 distinct TCR beta clonotypes were identified. Naive TCR beta clonotypes were estimated from low-frequency clonotypes matched to each donor's FACS-determined naive share, without sorting.

The specimen was blood. The receptor chain draws on TRBV11-2 and TRBJ2-1; the D gene identity is not certain. This sequence was found in a boy younger than 18 in good health. The CDR3 corresponds to CASSPAILSYNEQFF. The bases are TGTGCCAGCAGCCCGGCAATATTGTCCTACAATGAGCAGTTCTTC.